Below are 4 T cell receptor beta chains sequenced from a single sample in a study of blood T cell repertoires in COVID-19. Assay used: immunoSEQ multiplex PCR; TCRdb lists only in-frame clones, some missing. The data hold just under 150,000 clones, with about 83% observed a single time. The sequencing input was peripheral blood. These receptors all come from a woman in her forties or fifties with active or convalescent COVID-19.

The rearrangement links TRBV7-9 to TRBJ1-1; 11 bases are a match to TRBD1. Trimming cost V 5 bases and J 0 bases; bases outside gene matches: 8. The germline V gene has CDR1 SEHNR and CDR2 FQNEAQ (reference sequence). The CDR3 spans 17 residues. CDR3 protein: CASSPGQGARMNTEAFF. In DNA form, the CDR3 reads TGTGCCAGCAGCCCAGGACAGGGGGCTCGGATGAACACTGAAGCTTTCTTT.

The chain carries TRBV30 and TRBJ2-2, with 13 bases aligning to TRBD2. The CDR3 is 17 residues long. CDR1 is GTSNPN, CDR2 SVGIG, per germline (reference sequence). Losses at the gene ends were 2 bases for V and 7 bases for J; bases not matched to a gene: 10. The CDR3: CAWSSTSGRAKFGELFF. CDR3 coding DNA: TGTGCCTGGAGTTCAACTAGCGGGAGGGCCAAGTTCGGGGAGCTGTTTTTT.

This chain links TRBV7-2 with TRBJ2-1, with 10 bases matching TRBD1. The germline CDR1 and CDR2 sequences are SGHTA and FQGNSA. CDR3 size: 18 residues. The V segment lost 1 base and the J segment 0 bases; nucleotides outside the gene matches: 6. The CDR3 nucleotides are TGTGCCAGCAGCTTAGGGGAGGGGACAGGGGTCTCCTACAATGAGCAGTTCTTC. This translates into CASSLGEGTGVSYNEQFF.

This clone was observed a few times. This rearrangement joins TRBV7-8 to TRBJ1-3, with 7 nucleotides matching TRBD1. Germline trimming cut 1 base from V and 4 bases from J; bases unmatched to any gene: 13. CDR3 length: 18 amino acids. Germline V gene sequence: CDR1 SGHVS, CDR2 FQNEAQ. DNA of the CDR3: TGTGCCAGCAGCTTAGGTTCGACAGGGAGTCCTTCCGGAAACACCATATATTTT. Translation gives CASSLGSTGSPSGNTIYF.